Following are 21 T cell receptor beta chains from one sample sequenced in a study of blood T cell repertoires in COVID-19. Profiling relied on immunoSEQ multiplex PCR, and the TCRdb table lists in-frame clones only, not all of them. The data show around 54,000 clones, about 90% seen once. The sequencing input was peripheral blood. These receptors originate from a human donor in a cohort sampled during active COVID-19.

This clone came up once. This chain joins TRBV18 and TRBJ2-2, with a possible D match to TRBD1 (6 bases). V dropped 3 bases and J dropped 0 bases, with 8 bases sitting between them. The CDR3 contains 15 residues. Germline V gene sequence: CDR1 KGHSH, CDR2 LQKENI. The CDR3 here is CASSPAGANTGELFF. Here the CDR3 DNA reads TGTGCCAGCTCACCTGCAGGGGCGAACACCGGGGAGCTGTTTTTT. The full variable domain, in which reference TRBV18 and TRBJ2-2 provide the parts outside the CDR3, is NAGVMQNPRHLVRRRGQEARLRCSPMKGHSHVYWYRQLPEEGLKFMVYLQKENIIDESGMPKERFSAEFPKEGPSILRIQQVVRGDSAAYFCASSPAGANTGELFFGEGSRLTVL.

Note on this clone: Distinct nucleotide sequences in the sample also encode this CDR3. The CDR3 sequence is CASSETGTGELFF. The DNA for the CDR3 is TGTGCCAGCAGTGAGACTGGTACCGGGGAGCTGTTTTTT. The chain carries TRBV2 and TRBJ2-2, with unresolved D. Trimming pared 3 bases from V and 5 bases from J, leaving 7 bases between. There are 13 residues in the CDR3. In germline, CDR1 is SNHLY, CDR2 FYNNEI.

The V and J genes are TRBV30 and TRBJ1-6; 7 positions match TRBD1. The germline CDR1 and CDR2 sequences are GTSNPN and SVGIG (reference sequence). This CDR3 is 13 amino acids long. J was trimmed by 6 bases and V by 5 bases; bases with no gene match: 4. The CDR3 sequence: CAWGGQPNSPLHF. CDR3 nucleotide sequence: TGTGCCTGGGGGGGACAGCCTAATTCACCCCTCCACTTT.

The rearrangement links TRBV7-9 to TRBJ1-6; D gene ambiguous. The CDR3 is 16 residues long. The germline V gene encodes CDR1 SEHNR and CDR2 FQNEAQ (reference sequence). V dropped 4 bases and J dropped 6 bases, with 16 bases sitting between them. The chain's CDR3 is CASSSGGADFNSPLHF. The CDR3 nucleotides are TGTGCCAGCAGCTCAGGAGGAGCGGATTTTAATTCACCCCTCCACTTT.

This clone was counted once. The V gene is TRBV19, the J gene TRBJ1-1; possibly TRBD1 for D (5 bases). This CDR3 region has 16 residues. The V end lost 0 bases, the J end lost 4 bases, and 15 bases lay between the germline ends. From germline, CDR1 is LNHDA and CDR2 SQIVND (reference sequence). CDR3 protein: CASSIDRGMLGTEAFF. In DNA form, the CDR3 reads TGTGCCAGTAGTATAGATCGGGGGATGTTAGGCACTGAAGCTTTCTTT.

The gene calls are TRBV9 and TRBJ2-3; possibly TRBD2 for D (5 bases). Per the germline V gene, CDR1 is SGDLS and CDR2 is YYNGEE. V lost 1 base to trimming and J lost 5 bases, with 11 bases between them. This CDR3 is 14 amino acids long. The CDR3 protein is CASSVRWELDTQYF. DNA for the CDR3: TGTGCCAGCAGCGTAAGGTGGGAGCTAGATACGCAGTATTTT.

The gene calls are TRBV4-3 and TRBJ2-3; D possibly corresponds to TRBD1 (6 bases). Germline assignment: CDR1 LGHNA and CDR2 YSLEER. Trimming left V 0 bases short and J 0 bases short, with 16 bases between. This CDR3 comprises 18 residues. CDR3 loop: CASSQDLARTVSTDTQYF. Written as DNA, the CDR3 is TGCGCCAGCAGCCAAGATCTAGCTAGGACAGTTAGCACAGATACGCAGTATTTT.

The chain couples TRBV5-1 to TRBJ1-2; D uncertain. CDR3 length equals 14 residues. The V gene's germline CDR1 is SGHRS and CDR2 YFSETQ. V gave up 4 bases and J gave up 1 base, with 11 bases separating them. Here the CDR3 DNA reads TGCGCCAGCAGCCTACCCGGGAGTAACTATGGCTACACCTTC. Translated, it gives CASSLPGSNYGYTF.

The chain links TRBV7-3 to TRBJ2-1; weak D call: TRBD2 (7 bases). Deletions cut 4 bases from V and 9 bases from J, with 10 bases between. CDR1 SGHTA and CDR2 FQGTGA come from the germline V gene. This CDR3 contains 12 residues. In DNA form, the CDR3 reads TGTGCCAGCAGCTGGGGGGGCGGTGAGCAGTTCTTC. This sequence encodes CASSWGGGEQFF.

The chain carries TRBV4-3 and TRBJ2-7; TRBD2 matches at 7 bases. In germline, CDR1 is LGHNA, CDR2 YSLEER. With 0 bases clipped from V and 6 bases from J, the junction kept 11 bases outside the gene matches. CDR3 length equals 16 residues. The DNA of the CDR3 is TGCGCCAGCAGCCAAGATCATCGGGGGGTAGTTTCCGAGCAGTACTTC. This gives the protein CASSQDHRGVVSEQYF.

The genes are TRBV7-9 and TRBJ1-1, with D perhaps TRBD1 (5 bases). V lost 1 base and J lost 6, with 12 bases in between. The CDR3 length is 14 residues. Per the germline V gene, CDR1 is SEHNR and CDR2 is FQNEAQ (reference sequence). The CDR3 reads CASSLDFGGSEAFF. The CDR3 bases are TGTGCCAGCAGCTTAGATTTTGGGGGGTCTGAAGCTTTCTTT.

The DNA of the CDR3 is TGTGCCAGCTCACCCGGACAGACGGATACGCAGTATTTT. This codes for CASSPGQTDTQYF. This sequence joins TRBV18 and TRBJ2-3, with D perhaps TRBD1 (6 bases). There are 13 residues in the CDR3. V was pared by 3 bases and J by 6 bases, with 10 bases between. Germline V CDR1 and CDR2: KGHSH, LQKENI.

This clone was counted a single time. The rearrangement links TRBV11-1 to TRBJ1-2, with 10 bases matching TRBD1. V gave up 4 bases and J gave up 6 bases; unmatched junction bases: 8. Germline V gene data show CDR1 as SGHAT and CDR2 as FQDESV (reference sequence). This CDR3 has 15 amino acids. CDR3: CASSSDRGRADGYTF. CDR3 nucleotides: TGTGCCAGCAGCTCCGACAGGGGGCGCGCGGATGGCTACACCTTC.

The chain's CDR3 is CASSLAGRNEQFF. DNA of the CDR3: TGCGCCAGCAGCTTGGCAGGGCGGAATGAGCAGTTCTTC. The rearrangement links TRBV5-1 to TRBJ2-1, with D possibly matching TRBD1 (5 bases). The V end lost 0 bases, the J end lost 7 bases, and 8 bases lay between the germline ends. CDR1 SGHRS and CDR2 YFSETQ come from the germline V gene. The CDR3 runs to 13 residues.

This clone was counted between two and nine times. The chain has TRBV19 and TRBJ1-1; TRBD1 matches at 8 bases. The V segment lost 11 bases and the J segment 1 base; nucleotides outside the gene matches: 15. The germline gives CDR1 LNHDA, CDR2 SQIVND (reference sequence). The CDR3 is 16 residues long. The CDR3, as DNA: TGTGCCGCCTCCCCCCTTTTCAGGGGGCGGAACACTGAAGCTTTCTTT. Its translation: CAASPLFRGRNTEAFF.

The rearrangement uses TRBV3-1 (or the pseudogene TRBV3-2) and TRBJ2-5; 9 bases agree with TRBD1. The germline gives CDR1 LGHDT, CDR2 YNNKEL (reference sequence). J lost 3 bases, V lost 1 base, and 3 bases had no gene match. The CDR3 runs 15 residues. CDR3 sequence reads: CASSQVTGGEETQYF. The CDR3 DNA sequence: TGTGCCAGCAGCCAAGTAACAGGGGGCGAAGAGACCCAGTACTTC.

The gene calls are TRBV27 and TRBJ1-4; 9 bases map to TRBD1. The CDR3 consists of 18 residues. With V trimmed by 6 bases and J by 0 bases, 11 bases remained unmatched. CDR1 MNHEY and CDR2 SMNVEV come from the germline V gene (reference sequence). The CDR3 sequence is CASSPGTGLFATNEKLFF. The DNA of the CDR3 is TGTGCCAGCAGCCCCGGGACAGGGCTATTTGCAACTAATGAAAAACTGTTTTTT.

The count of this clone is one. The chain is built from TRBV7-9 and TRBJ1-4; TRBD1 aligns across 7 bases. V gave up 5 bases and J gave up 11 bases; unmatched junction bases: 11. The CDR3 runs to 14 residues. Germline lookup yields CDR1 SEHNR and CDR2 FQNEAQ (reference sequence). In DNA form, the CDR3 reads TGTGCCAGCAGCCCGGGACAGATGTCGCAGAAACTGTTTTTT. It encodes CASSPGQMSQKLFF.

V is TRBV7-2 and J is TRBJ1-1; 11 bases fit TRBD1. The CDR3 has 14 amino acids. The germline CDR1 and CDR2 sequences are SGHTA and FQGNSA. The J segment lost 12 bases and the V segment lost 5 bases, leaving 11 bases of the junction unmatched. The CDR3: CASSIRTGGGRTFF. CDR3 DNA sequence: TGTGCCAGCAGCATAAGGACAGGGGGCGGACGGACTTTCTTT. Drawing the rest from reference TRBV7-2 and TRBJ1-1, the complete variable domain is GAGVSQSPSNKVTEKGKDVELRCDPISGHTALYWYRQSLGQGLEFLIYFQGNSAPDKSGLPSDRFSAERTGGSVSTLTIQRTQQEDSAVYLCASSIRTGGGRTFFGQGTRLTVV.

This chain uses TRBV29-1 with TRBJ2-4, with a possible D match to TRBD1 (6 bases). The CDR3 consists of 15 residues. Germline V CDR1 and CDR2: SQVTM, ANQGSEA. V lost 5 bases and J lost 3, with 17 bases in between. CDR3 amino acids: CSVINQGTGKNIQYF. The DNA of the CDR3 is TGCAGCGTTATAAATCAGGGGACGGGCAAAAACATTCAGTACTTC.

This clone was observed once. The V gene is TRBV11-1, the J gene TRBJ2-2; tentative D call: TRBD1 (5 bases). CDR1 SGHAT and CDR2 FQDESV come from the germline V gene (reference sequence). The CDR3 length is 14 residues. The V end lost 5 bases, the J end lost 5 bases, and 12 bases lay between the germline ends. The CDR3 here is CASSPRTSTGELFF. The CDR3 region has the DNA TGTGCCAGCAGCCCAAGGACATCAACCGGGGAGCTGTTTTTT.